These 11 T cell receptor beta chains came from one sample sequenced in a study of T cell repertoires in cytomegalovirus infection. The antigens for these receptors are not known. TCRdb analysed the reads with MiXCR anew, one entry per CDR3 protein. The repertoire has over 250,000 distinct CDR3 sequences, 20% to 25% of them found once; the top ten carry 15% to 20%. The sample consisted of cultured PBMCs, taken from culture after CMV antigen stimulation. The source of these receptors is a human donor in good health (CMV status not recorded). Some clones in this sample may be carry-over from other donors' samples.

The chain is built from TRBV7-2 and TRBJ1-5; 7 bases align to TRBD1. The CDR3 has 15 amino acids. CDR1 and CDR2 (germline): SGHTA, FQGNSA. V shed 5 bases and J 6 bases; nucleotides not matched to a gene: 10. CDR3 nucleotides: TGTGCCAGCAGCCGCGGGGACAGTCCTTCTCAGCCCCAGCATTTT. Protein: CASSRGDSPSQPQHF.

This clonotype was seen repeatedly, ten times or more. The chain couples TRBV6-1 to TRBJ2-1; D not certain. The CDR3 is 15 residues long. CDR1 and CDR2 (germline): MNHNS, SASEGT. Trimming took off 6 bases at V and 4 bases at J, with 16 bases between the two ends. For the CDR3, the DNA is TGTGCCAGCAGCTCCGGGTCCTGGGGTTACAATGAGCAGTTCTTC. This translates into CASSSGSWGYNEQFF.

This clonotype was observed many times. As DNA, the CDR3 is TGTGCCAGCAGCCCCTCGACAGGGGGCGGTATCTACAATGAGCAGTTCTTC. As protein: CASSPSTGGGIYNEQFF. The rearrangement links TRBV6-1 to TRBJ2-1; 10 bases match TRBD1. The CDR3 has 17 amino acids. Unmatched junction bases numbered 11, after V lost 6 bases and J lost 3 bases. Germline lookup yields CDR1 MNHNS and CDR2 SASEGT.

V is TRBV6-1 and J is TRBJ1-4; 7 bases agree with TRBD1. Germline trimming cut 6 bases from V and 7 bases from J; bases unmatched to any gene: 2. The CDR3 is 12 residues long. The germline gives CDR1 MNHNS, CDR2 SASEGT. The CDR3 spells CASSRDSEKLFF. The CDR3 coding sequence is TGTGCCAGCAGCAGGGACAGTGAAAAACTGTTTTTT.

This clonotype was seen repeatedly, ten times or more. The CDR3 coding sequence is TGTGCCAGCAGCCCCAGAGGGCGGGAGGGCAGCACAGATACGCAGTATTTT. Its protein is CASSPRGREGSTDTQYF. This chain uses TRBV7-2 with TRBJ2-3; the match to TRBD2 covers 9 bases. Germline values: CDR1 SGHTA, CDR2 FQGNSA. The CDR3 sequence is 17 residues long. J gave up 0 bases and V 5 bases, and 9 bases lay outside the gene matches.

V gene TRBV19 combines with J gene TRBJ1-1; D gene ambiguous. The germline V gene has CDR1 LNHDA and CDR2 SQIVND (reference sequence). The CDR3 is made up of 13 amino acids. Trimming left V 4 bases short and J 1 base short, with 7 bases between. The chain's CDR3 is CASSSFRNTEAFF. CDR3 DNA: TGTGCCAGTAGTAGCTTCAGGAACACTGAAGCTTTCTTT.

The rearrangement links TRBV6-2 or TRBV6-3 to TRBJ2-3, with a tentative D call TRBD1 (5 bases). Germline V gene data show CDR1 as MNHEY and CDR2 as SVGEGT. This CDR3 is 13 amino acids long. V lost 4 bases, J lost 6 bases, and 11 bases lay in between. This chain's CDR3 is CASSFQKGDTQYF. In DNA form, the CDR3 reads TGTGCCAGCAGTTTCCAGAAGGGGGATACGCAGTATTTT.

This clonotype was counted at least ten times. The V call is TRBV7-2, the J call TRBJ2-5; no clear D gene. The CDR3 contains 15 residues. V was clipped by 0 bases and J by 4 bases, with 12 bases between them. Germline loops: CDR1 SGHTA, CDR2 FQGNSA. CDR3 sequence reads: CASSLAQITAETQYF. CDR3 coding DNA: TGTGCCAGCAGCTTAGCTCAGATAACAGCAGAGACCCAGTACTTC.

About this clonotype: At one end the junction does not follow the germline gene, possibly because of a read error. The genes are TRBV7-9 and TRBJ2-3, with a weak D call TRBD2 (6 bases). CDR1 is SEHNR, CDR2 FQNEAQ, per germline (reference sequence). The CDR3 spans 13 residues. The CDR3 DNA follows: TGTGCCAGCAGCGTAGCGGTAGCGGATACGCAGTATTTT. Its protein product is CASSVAVADTQYF.

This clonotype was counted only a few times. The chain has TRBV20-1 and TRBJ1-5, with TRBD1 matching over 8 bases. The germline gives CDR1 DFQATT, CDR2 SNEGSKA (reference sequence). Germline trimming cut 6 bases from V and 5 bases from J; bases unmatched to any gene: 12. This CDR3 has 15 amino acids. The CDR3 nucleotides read TGCAGTGCGAGATACCGGGACAGGACTGATCAGCCCCAGCATTTT. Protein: CSARYRDRTDQPQHF.

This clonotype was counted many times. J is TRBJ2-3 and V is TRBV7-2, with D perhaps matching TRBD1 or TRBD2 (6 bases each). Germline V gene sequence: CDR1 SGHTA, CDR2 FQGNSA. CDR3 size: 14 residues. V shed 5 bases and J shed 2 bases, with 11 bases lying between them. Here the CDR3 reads CASSPAGHTDTQYF. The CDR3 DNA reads TGTGCCAGCAGCCCCGCGGGACACACAGATACGCAGTATTTT.